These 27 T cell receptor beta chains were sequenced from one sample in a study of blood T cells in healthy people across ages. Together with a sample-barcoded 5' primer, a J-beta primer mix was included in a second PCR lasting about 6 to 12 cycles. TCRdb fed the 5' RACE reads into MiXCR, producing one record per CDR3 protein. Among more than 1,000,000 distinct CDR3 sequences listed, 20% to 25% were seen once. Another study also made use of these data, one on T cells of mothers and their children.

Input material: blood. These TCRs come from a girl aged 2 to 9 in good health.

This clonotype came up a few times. Written as DNA, the CDR3 is TGCAGCGTTGCTAATTGGGCCCAAGATATCTACAATGAGCAGTTCTTC. Amino acids: CSVANWAQDIYNEQFF. The V and J genes are TRBV29-1 and TRBJ2-1; no clear D. Per germline, CDR1 SQVTM and CDR2 ANQGSEA. This CDR3 is built from 16 residues. V was clipped by 4 bases and J by 3 bases, with 19 bases between them.

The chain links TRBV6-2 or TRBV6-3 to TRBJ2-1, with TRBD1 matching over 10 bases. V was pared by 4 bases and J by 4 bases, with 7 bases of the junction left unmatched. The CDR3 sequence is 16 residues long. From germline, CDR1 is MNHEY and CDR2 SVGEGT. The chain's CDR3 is CASSSPLGQGYNEQFF. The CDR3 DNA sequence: TGTGCCAGCAGTTCGCCTCTGGGACAGGGGTACAATGAGCAGTTCTTC.

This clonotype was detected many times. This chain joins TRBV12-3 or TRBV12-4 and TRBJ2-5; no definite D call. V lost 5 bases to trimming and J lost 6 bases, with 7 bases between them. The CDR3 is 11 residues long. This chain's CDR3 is CASSLGQTQYF. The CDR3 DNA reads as TGTGCCAGCAGTCTTGGGCAGACCCAGTACTTC.

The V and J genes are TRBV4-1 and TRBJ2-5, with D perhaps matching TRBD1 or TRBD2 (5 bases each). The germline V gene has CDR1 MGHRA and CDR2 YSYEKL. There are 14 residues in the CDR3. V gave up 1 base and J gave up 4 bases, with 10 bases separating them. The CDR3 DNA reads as TGCGCCAGCAGCCAAGTAACGGGGCTAGAGACCCAGTACTTC. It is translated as CASSQVTGLETQYF.

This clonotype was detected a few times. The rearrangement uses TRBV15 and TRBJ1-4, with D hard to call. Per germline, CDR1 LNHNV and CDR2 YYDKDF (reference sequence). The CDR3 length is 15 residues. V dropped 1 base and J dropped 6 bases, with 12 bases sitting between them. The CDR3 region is CATSRVGNLYEKLFF. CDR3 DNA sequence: TGTGCCACCAGCAGAGTGGGAAATCTATATGAAAAACTGTTTTTT.

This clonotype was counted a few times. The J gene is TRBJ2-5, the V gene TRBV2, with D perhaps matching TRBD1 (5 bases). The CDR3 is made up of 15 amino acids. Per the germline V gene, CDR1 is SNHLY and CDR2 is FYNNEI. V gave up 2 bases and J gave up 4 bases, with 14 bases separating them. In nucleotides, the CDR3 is TGTGCCAGCAGTGAAAGAGGCCTGACAGCAGAGACCCAGTACTTC. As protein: CASSERGLTAETQYF.

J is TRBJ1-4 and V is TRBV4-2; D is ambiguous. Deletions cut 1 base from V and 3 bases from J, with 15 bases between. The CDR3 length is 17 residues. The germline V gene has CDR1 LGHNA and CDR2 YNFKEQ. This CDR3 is CASSQGASLQPNEKLFF. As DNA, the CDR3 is TGTGCCAGCAGCCAAGGTGCCTCCTTACAGCCTAATGAAAAACTGTTTTTT.

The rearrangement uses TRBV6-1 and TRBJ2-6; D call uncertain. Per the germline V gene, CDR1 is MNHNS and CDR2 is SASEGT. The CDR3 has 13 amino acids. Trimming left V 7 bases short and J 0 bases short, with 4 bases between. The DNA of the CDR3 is TGTGCCAGCAAAGGCTCTGGGGCCAACGTCCTGACTTTC. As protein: CASKGSGANVLTF.

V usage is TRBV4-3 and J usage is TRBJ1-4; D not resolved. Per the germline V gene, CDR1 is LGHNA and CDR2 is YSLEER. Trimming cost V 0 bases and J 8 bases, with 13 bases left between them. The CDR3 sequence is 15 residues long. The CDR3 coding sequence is TGCGCCAGCAGCCAAGATCACGGGTCAAGGGAAAAACTGTTTTTT. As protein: CASSQDHGSREKLFF.

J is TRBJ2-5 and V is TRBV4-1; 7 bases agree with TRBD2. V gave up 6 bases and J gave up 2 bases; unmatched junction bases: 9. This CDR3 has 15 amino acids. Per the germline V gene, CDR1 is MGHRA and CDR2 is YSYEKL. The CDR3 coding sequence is TGCGCCAGCAGTTCACAGACTAGCCCGCAAGAGACCCAGTACTTC. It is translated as CASSSQTSPQETQYF.

The CDR3 loop is CASSDPQGFYTF. The DNA for the CDR3 is TGCGCCAGCAGCGATCCACAGGGGTTCTACACCTTC. The chain employs TRBV4-1 and TRBJ1-2; 7 positions match TRBD1. The V segment lost 5 bases and the J segment 10 bases; nucleotides outside the gene matches: 7. The CDR3 is made up of 12 amino acids. CDR1 MGHRA and CDR2 YSYEKL come from the germline V gene.

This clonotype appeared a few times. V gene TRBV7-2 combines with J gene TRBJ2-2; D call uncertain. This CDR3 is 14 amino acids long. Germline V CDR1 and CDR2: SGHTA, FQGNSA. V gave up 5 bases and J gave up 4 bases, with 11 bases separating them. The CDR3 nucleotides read TGTGCCAGCAGCCATTCAACTACCACCGGGGAGCTGTTTTTT. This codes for CASSHSTTTGELFF. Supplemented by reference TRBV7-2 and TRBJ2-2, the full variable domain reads GAGVSQSPSNKVTEKGKDVELRCDPISGHTALYWYRQSLGQGLEFLIYFQGNSAPDKSGLPSDRFSAERTGGSVSTLTIQRTQQEDSAVYLCASSHSTTTGELFFGEGSRLTVL.

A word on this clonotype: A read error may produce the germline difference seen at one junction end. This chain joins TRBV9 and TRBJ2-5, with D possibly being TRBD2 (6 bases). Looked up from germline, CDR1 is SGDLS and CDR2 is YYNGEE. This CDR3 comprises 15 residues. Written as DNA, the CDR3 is TGTGCCAGCAGTGATGGGGGGAGTCTCAATAGTGAGCAGTCCTTC. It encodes CASSDGGSLNSEQSF.

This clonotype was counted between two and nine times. CDR3 region: CASSQYTGGSSYEQYF. CDR3 nucleotide sequence: TGTGCCAGCAGCCAATATACAGGGGGCTCCTCCTACGAGCAGTACTTC. This chain joins TRBV3-1 and TRBJ2-7, with 9 nucleotides matching TRBD1. The ends lost 2 bases at V and 0 bases at J; junction bases unmatched: 5. The CDR3 spans 16 residues. The germline V gene has CDR1 LGHDT and CDR2 YNNKEL (reference sequence).

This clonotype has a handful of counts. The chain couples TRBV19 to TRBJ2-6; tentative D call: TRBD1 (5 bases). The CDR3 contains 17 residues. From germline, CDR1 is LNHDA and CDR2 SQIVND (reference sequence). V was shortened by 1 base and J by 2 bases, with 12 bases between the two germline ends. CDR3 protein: CASSIGQGRAGANVLTF. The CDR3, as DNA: TGTGCCAGTAGTATAGGCCAGGGAAGGGCTGGGGCCAACGTCCTGACTTTC.

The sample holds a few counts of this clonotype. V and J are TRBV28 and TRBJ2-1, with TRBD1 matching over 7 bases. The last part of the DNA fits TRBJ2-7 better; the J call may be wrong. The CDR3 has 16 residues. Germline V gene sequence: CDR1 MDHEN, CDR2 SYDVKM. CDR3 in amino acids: CASSSPLATGFYEQYF. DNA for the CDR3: TGTGCCAGCAGTTCCCCCCTGGCGACAGGGTTCTACGAGCAGTACTTC.

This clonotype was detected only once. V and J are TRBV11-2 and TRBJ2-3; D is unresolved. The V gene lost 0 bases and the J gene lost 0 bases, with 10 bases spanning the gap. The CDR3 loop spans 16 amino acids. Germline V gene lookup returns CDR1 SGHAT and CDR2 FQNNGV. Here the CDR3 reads CASSLEGSISTDTQYF. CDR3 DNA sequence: TGTGCCAGCAGCTTAGAAGGGTCAATAAGCACAGATACGCAGTATTTT.

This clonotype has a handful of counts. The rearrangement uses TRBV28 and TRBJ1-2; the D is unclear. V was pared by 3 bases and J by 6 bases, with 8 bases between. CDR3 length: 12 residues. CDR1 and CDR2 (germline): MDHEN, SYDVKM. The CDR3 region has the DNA TGTGCCAGCAGTTTGGGAACGAATGGCTACACCTTC. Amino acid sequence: CASSLGTNGYTF.

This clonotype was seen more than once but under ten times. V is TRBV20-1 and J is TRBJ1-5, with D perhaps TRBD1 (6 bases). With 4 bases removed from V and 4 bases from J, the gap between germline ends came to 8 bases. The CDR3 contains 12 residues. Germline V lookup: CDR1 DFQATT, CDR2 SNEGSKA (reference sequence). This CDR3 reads CSAKQGNQPQHF. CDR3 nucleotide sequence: TGCAGTGCTAAACAGGGAAATCAGCCCCAGCATTTT.

The CDR3 protein is CASSGWSGDEQYF. The CDR3 DNA reads as TGTGCCAGCAGTGGATGGTCAGGGGACGAGCAGTACTTC. The rearrangement uses TRBV6-4 and TRBJ2-7; possible D gene TRBD1, 6 bases. Trimming shortened V by 4 bases and J by 5 bases, and 12 bases separated the two germline ends. Germline CDR1 reads MRHNA; CDR2 reads SNTAGT. The CDR3 extends over 13 amino acids.

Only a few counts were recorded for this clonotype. This CDR3 is CASNQGPGGANVLTF. The CDR3, as DNA: TGTGCCAGCAATCAGGGGCCAGGTGGGGCCAACGTCCTGACTTTC. This chain links TRBV28 with TRBJ2-6; possibly TRBD1 for D (6 bases). The germline CDR1 and CDR2 sequences are MDHEN and SYDVKM. The CDR3 spans 15 residues. The germline V and J ends were trimmed by 7 bases and 3 bases, with 13 bases remaining between them. Full variable domain (rest looked up from reference TRBV28 and TRBJ2-6): DVKVTQSSRYLVKRTGEKVFLECVQDMDHENMFWYRQDPGLGLRLIYFSYDVKMKEKGDIPEGYSVSREKKERFSLILESASTNQTSMYLCASNQGPGGANVLTFGAGSRLTVL.

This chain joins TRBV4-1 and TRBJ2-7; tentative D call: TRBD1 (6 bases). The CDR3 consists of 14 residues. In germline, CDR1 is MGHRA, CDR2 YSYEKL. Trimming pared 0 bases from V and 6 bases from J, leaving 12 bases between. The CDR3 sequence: CASSQEGAISEQYF. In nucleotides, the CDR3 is TGCGCCAGCAGCCAAGAGGGGGCGATATCCGAGCAGTACTTC.

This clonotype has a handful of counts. The chain's CDR3 is CSARDIDSYEQYF. The CDR3 nucleotides read TGCAGTGCTAGAGATATAGACTCCTACGAGCAGTACTTC. The chain recombines TRBV20-1 with TRBJ2-7; no definite D call. Trimming removed 0 bases at V and 0 bases at J, with 6 bases between. This CDR3 has 13 amino acids. Looked up from germline, CDR1 is DFQATT and CDR2 is SNEGSKA (reference sequence).

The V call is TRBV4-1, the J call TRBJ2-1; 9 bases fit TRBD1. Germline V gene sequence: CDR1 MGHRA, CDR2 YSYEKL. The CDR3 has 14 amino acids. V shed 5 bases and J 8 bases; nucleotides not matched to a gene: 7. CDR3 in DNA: TGCGCCAGCAGCACGAGACAGGGGGGAGATGAGCAGTTCTTC. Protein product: CASSTRQGGDEQFF.

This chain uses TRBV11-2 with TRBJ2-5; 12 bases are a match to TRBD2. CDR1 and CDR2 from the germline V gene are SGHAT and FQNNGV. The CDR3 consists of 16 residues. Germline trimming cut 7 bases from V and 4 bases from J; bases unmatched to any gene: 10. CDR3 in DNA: TGTGCCAGCAACTACCTACTAGCGGGAGGAGGAGAGACCCAGTACTTC. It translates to CASNYLLAGGGETQYF.

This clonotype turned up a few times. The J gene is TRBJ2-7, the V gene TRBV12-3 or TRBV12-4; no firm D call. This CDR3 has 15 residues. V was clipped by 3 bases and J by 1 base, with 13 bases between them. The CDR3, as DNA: TGTGCCAGCAGTTTTTCAGCTAGTGGTTCCTACGAGCAGTACTTC. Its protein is CASSFSASGSYEQYF.

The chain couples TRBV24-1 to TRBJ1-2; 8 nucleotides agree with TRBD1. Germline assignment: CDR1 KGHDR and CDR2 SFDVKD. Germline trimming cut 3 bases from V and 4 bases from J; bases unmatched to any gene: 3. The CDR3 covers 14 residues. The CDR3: CATSDVGQGYGYTF. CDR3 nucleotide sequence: TGTGCCACCAGTGATGTCGGACAGGGCTATGGCTACACCTTC.